This TCR beta chain is drawn from a study of vaccination and CD4 T cells after COVID-19. Turning to the study itself: Participants were administered two doses of either the BNT162b2 or the mRNA-1273 vaccine.

Germline CDR1 is SGHNT and CDR2 is YENEEA. CDR3 size: 13 residues. V dropped 3 bases and J dropped 5 bases, with 10 bases sitting between them. Comments on this clonotype: Its antigen is undetermined.

The treatment is: approximately 11-day PBMC culture with coronavirus spike peptide pools or control peptides (ViraFEST assay). The assay that was used to sequence DNA from cultured CD4+ T cells was the Oncomine TCR Beta short-read assay. TCRdb reprocessed the PCR reads via MiXCR and lists one record per CDR3 protein. The sample yields 15,000 to 20,000 distinct CDR3 sequences, 60% to 80% seen once. The sample taken for sequencing was CD4+ T cells from blood, cultured in vitro. This TCR was recovered from a human donor who had recovered from COVID-19. This chain connects TRBV11-3 to TRBJ2-5, with D perhaps TRBD1 (6 bases). CDR3 loop: CASSFSRGETQYF. Written as DNA, the CDR3 is TGTGCCAGCAGCTTTTCCAGGGGTGAGACCCAGTACTTC.